The rows below give T cell receptor beta chains drawn from one sample of a study of blood T cell repertoires in COVID-19. Clones were read by immunoSEQ multiplex PCR, and TCRdb kept only the in-frame ones, dropping some. The sample includes about 270,000 clones, roughly 86% of them seen just once. The specimen was peripheral blood. These receptors were taken from a woman aged 45 to 65 with acute or convalescent COVID-19. Both conserved end residues are part of each CDR3. Clone size is shown for a subset of rows, as once, few, many or a class of expanded clone.

v_call: TRBV29-1; clone_size: NA; cdr3_aa: CSVDRPPSNEQFF
v_call: TRBV12-3/TRBV12-4; clone_size: NA; cdr3_aa: CASSLVRFETQYF
v_call: TRBV21-1; clone_size: NA; cdr3_aa: CASSKGPLQGNEKLFF
v_call: TRBV7-2; clone_size: NA; cdr3_aa: CASSLDRAWDTEAFF
v_call: TRBV3-1/TRBV3-2; clone_size: NA; cdr3_aa: CASSHLTGNGYTF
v_call: TRBV10-3; clone_size: NA; cdr3_aa: CAISARDTEAFF
v_call: TRBV14; clone_size: NA; cdr3_aa: CASSQDRSQPQHF
v_call: TRBV19; clone_size: NA; cdr3_aa: CASSLRTFYEQYF
v_call: TRBV21-1; clone_size: NA; cdr3_aa: CASSKGKGWGESYEQYF
v_call: TRBV24-1; clone_size: NA; cdr3_aa: CATREGTGNYNEQFF
v_call: TRBV5-1; clone_size: once; cdr3_aa: CASSPGRVEETQYF
v_call: TRBV7-2; clone_size: NA; cdr3_aa: CASSTYRGVYEQYF
v_call: TRBV7-2; clone_size: NA; cdr3_aa: CASSSRGAGGPNTGELFF
v_call: TRBV9; clone_size: NA; cdr3_aa: CASSVEQGAVDTQYF
v_call: TRBV18; clone_size: NA; cdr3_aa: CASSPPGENTEAFF
v_call: TRBV27; clone_size: NA; cdr3_aa: CASSRLAGSADTQYF
v_call: TRBV19; clone_size: NA; cdr3_aa: CASNRGGRRFGEKLFF
v_call: TRBV7-3; clone_size: NA; cdr3_aa: CASNNRVGGYTF
v_call: TRBV18; clone_size: NA; cdr3_aa: CASSTSGGGMLSNQPQHF
v_call: TRBV7-2; clone_size: NA; cdr3_aa: CASSMGGQGNYGYTF
v_call: TRBV28; clone_size: NA; cdr3_aa: CASSSYRGLSGNQPQHF
v_call: TRBV9; clone_size: NA; cdr3_aa: CASSSKGGFYEQYF
v_call: TRBV7-3; clone_size: NA; cdr3_aa: CASSLRTGGGANVLTF
v_call: TRBV7-2; clone_size: once; cdr3_aa: CASSLKTGGADEKLFF
v_call: TRBV6-5; clone_size: NA; cdr3_aa: CASSLRGGVEKLFF
v_call: TRBV7-9; clone_size: NA; cdr3_aa: CASRPSARAYNEQFF
v_call: TRBV18; clone_size: NA; cdr3_aa: CASPPSENRLHNFHPQLNTGELFF
v_call: TRBV19; clone_size: NA; cdr3_aa: CASSIIPSSVYNEQFF
v_call: TRBV6-2/TRBV6-3; clone_size: once; cdr3_aa: CASSYSSRVVQPQHF
v_call: TRBV2; clone_size: NA; cdr3_aa: CASSDGSAQETQYF
v_call: TRBV6-5; clone_size: NA; cdr3_aa: CASGRGRGNTIYF
v_call: TRBV27; clone_size: NA; cdr3_aa: CASSLYGEGYGYTF